A selection of T cell receptor beta chains follows, all from one sample in a study of blood T cell repertoires in COVID-19. The table came from immunoSEQ multiplex PCR; TCRdb's copy has only in-frame clones and leaves some out. The sample shows 150,000 or so clones, around nine tenths of them seen only once. The specimen was peripheral blood. All receptors derive from a man aged 55-75 years with COVID-19, enrolled during active disease. CDR3s include the opening cysteine and the closing phenylalanine or tryptophan. The D gene is left open where the match is weak. A clone size is listed for some rows: how often the clone was seen (once, few, many), or a class if it is expanded.

D gene	V gene	CDR3 length	clone size	J gene	CDR3 DNA	CDR3 protein
TRBD2	TRBV2	16	.	TRBJ2-1	TGTGCCAGCAGTGTTGGGAGAGCGGGGGGGCCCGGGGAGCAGTTCTTC	CASSVGRAGGPGEQFF
.	TRBV6-2/TRBV6-3	12	.	TRBJ2-5	TGTGCCAGCAGTTACGGCCAGGAGACCCAGTACTTC	CASSYGQETQYF
.	TRBV18	13	.	TRBJ2-5	TGTGCCAGCTCGTACGGGGGCCAAGAGACCCAGTACTTC	CASSYGGQETQYF
TRBD1	TRBV3-1/TRBV3-2	14	.	TRBJ1-1	TGTGCCAGCAGCCAAGAACAGGGGGCTCCTGAAGCTTTCTTT	CASSQEQGAPEAFF
TRBD2	TRBV7-2	16	few	TRBJ2-2	TGTGCCAGCAGCTTAGGGGCTAGCGGGAACCCCGGGGAGCTGTTTTTT	CASSLGASGNPGELFF
TRBD1	TRBV19	15	.	TRBJ2-7	TGTGCCAGTAAGCTAACCGGGACAGGGGTGAACGAGCAGTACTTC	CASKLTGTGVNEQYF
.	TRBV5-1	15	few	TRBJ1-1	TGCGCCAGCAGCTTGGTCGGGTTACGGAACACTGAAGCTTTCTTT	CASSLVGLRNTEAFF
TRBD1	TRBV7-2	15	.	TRBJ2-7	TGTGCCAGCAGCTTAGGGGGGACAGGTTCCTACGAGCAGTACTTC	CASSLGGTGSYEQYF
TRBD1	TRBV24-1	16	.	TRBJ2-3	TGTGCCACCAGTGATCGGAGACCGGGACAGTGGGATACGCAGTATTTT	CATSDRRPGQWDTQYF
TRBD2	TRBV24-1	17	.	TRBJ2-3	TGTGCCACCAGTGGATCCTCCGGGACTAGCGTGACAGATACGCAGTATTTT	CATSGSSGTSVTDTQYF
.	TRBV28	13	.	TRBJ1-2	TGTGCCAGCAGACTTAGCGGGGTGCGTGGCTACACCTTC	CASRLSGVRGYTF
TRBD2	TRBV7-3	21	.	TRBJ2-5	TGTGCCAGCAGTTTAAGGGCGCAAACTAGCGGGTTCCCGGGTCGGCTGGAGACCCAGTACTTC	CASSLRAQTSGFPGRLETQYF
.	TRBV27	13	once	TRBJ1-6	TGTGCCAGCAGTCTGGAGACTAATTCACCCCTCCACTTT	CASSLETNSPLHF
.	TRBV5-4	15	few	TRBJ2-7	TGTGCCAGCAGCTTGCAGGGGCCTAGCTCCTACGAGCAGTACTTC	CASSLQGPSSYEQYF
.	TRBV6-5	15	.	TRBJ2-1	TGTGCCAGCAGAATAACACAGGGCGCCTACAATGAGCAGTTCTTC	CASRITQGAYNEQFF
.	TRBV18	14	.	TRBJ1-1	TGTGCCAGCTCACCACTCTCCAGTAACACTGAAGCTTTCTTT	CASSPLSSNTEAFF
.	TRBV7-2	14	.	TRBJ2-7	TGTGCCAGCAGCTTAGCGGGAGTGGTCTACGAGCAGTACTTC	CASSLAGVVYEQYF
.	TRBV28	14	.	TRBJ2-4	TGTGCCAGCAGTTTACCGCGCGGACAGAACATTCAGTACTTC	CASSLPRGQNIQYF
TRBD2	TRBV10-2	14	.	TRBJ2-3	TGCGCCACTTCGTCGACGGGGGGAGCTGATACGCAGTATTTT	CATSSTGGADTQYF
.	TRBV3-1/TRBV3-2	15	.	TRBJ2-1	TGTGCCAGCAGCCTTTCGGGGGTCTCCTACAATGAGCAGTTCTTC	CASSLSGVSYNEQFF
TRBD2	TRBV9	15	.	TRBJ2-1	TGTGCCAGCGCCAGAGACTTGCGGGAGTCAGGTGAGCAGTTCTTC	CASARDLRESGEQFF
.	TRBV2	14	.	TRBJ2-7	TGTGCCAGCAGCCCGTGGGGCAGCTCCTACGAGCAGTACTTC	CASSPWGSSYEQYF
.	TRBV2	13	.	TRBJ1-3	TGTGCCAGCAGTACCGGGGTTGGAAACACCATATATTTT	CASSTGVGNTIYF
TRBD1	TRBV9	15	.	TRBJ2-5	TGTGCCAGCAGCGTAGAGGGGGCCCAACGAGAGACCCAGTACTTC	CASSVEGAQRETQYF
TRBD1	TRBV3-1/TRBV3-2	14	.	TRBJ2-3	TGTGCCAGCAGCCAGGCCGGGACAGGGAATACGCAGTATTTT	CASSQAGTGNTQYF
.	TRBV6-2/TRBV6-3	12	once	TRBJ2-5	TGTGCCAGCAGTTACACTCAAGAGACCCAGTACTTC	CASSYTQETQYF
.	TRBV11-2	14	.	TRBJ2-5	TGTGCCAGCAGCTTAGGCGGTGACCAAGAGACCCAGTACTTC	CASSLGGDQETQYF
TRBD1	TRBV6-5	14	.	TRBJ2-7	TGTGCCAGCAGTTACTCCCAGGGGGCCCGGGAGCAGTACTTC	CASSYSQGAREQYF
.	TRBV2	14	.	TRBJ2-3	TGTGCCAGCAGTGAACAGTCTAGCACAGATACGCAGTATTTT	CASSEQSSTDTQYF
.	TRBV30	13	.	TRBJ1-3	TGTGCCTGGACCCAGGAGGGTAGAAACACCATATATTTT	CAWTQEGRNTIYF
.	TRBV7-3	14	few	TRBJ1-1	TGTGCCAGCAGCTCACAGGGTATGAACACTGAAGCTTTCTTT	CASSSQGMNTEAFF
.	TRBV11-3	13	.	TRBJ1-4	TGTGCCAGCAGCTTAGATCCGGATGAAAAACTGTTTTTT	CASSLDPDEKLFF
.	TRBV27	15	.	TRBJ1-4	TGTGCCAGCAGTCTCAACAGGGTCTTTGGTGAAAAACTGTTTTTT	CASSLNRVFGEKLFF
.	TRBV12-3/TRBV12-4	12	.	TRBJ1-5	TGTGCCAGCTCAGATAGCAATCAGCCCCAGCATTTT	CASSDSNQPQHF
TRBD1	TRBV6-5	14	.	TRBJ2-7	TGTGCCAGCAGTTACGGGACAGGGCTTTACGAGCAGTACTTC	CASSYGTGLYEQYF
.	TRBV5-1	15	.	TRBJ2-1	TGCGCCAGCAGCTTGGCCCTCGGACACCCGGATGAGCAGTTCTTC	CASSLALGHPDEQFF
.	TRBV27	13	.	TRBJ1-5	TGTGCCAGCAGTCGATCAAGGAGTCAGCCCCAGCATTTT	CASSRSRSQPQHF
.	TRBV29-1	17	once	TRBJ2-7	TGCAGCGTTGAAGACTTTAAACAGGGCCTCCTATGGTACGAGCAGTACTTC	CSVEDFKQGLLWYEQYF
TRBD1	TRBV5-8	17	once	TRBJ1-1	TGTGCCAGCAGCCCGGGGTGGGGGACAGGGAAGAACACTGAAGCTTTCTTT	CASSPGWGTGKNTEAFF
TRBD1	TRBV7-2	14	.	TRBJ1-5	TGTGCCAGCAGCCACGGGACAGAGAGGCAGCCCCAGCATTTT	CASSHGTERQPQHF
.	TRBV4-3	16	.	TRBJ2-7	TGCGCCAGCAGCCTCGGTCTGGAGGAAGGCTCCTACGAGCAGTACTTC	CASSLGLEEGSYEQYF
.	TRBV11-2	14	.	TRBJ1-6	TGTGCCAGCAGCTTAGTTACAGCTAATTCACCCCTCCACTTT	CASSLVTANSPLHF